The next 21 T cell receptor beta chains were all read from a single sample in a study of blood T cell repertoires in COVID-19. The protocol was immunoSEQ multiplex PCR, while the TCRdb copy is restricted to in-frame clones and leaves out a portion. This table has 200,000 to 300,000 clones, about 88% appearing once. Sequencing was performed on peripheral blood. These receptors were taken from a man aged 25-45 years with active or convalescent COVID-19.

This chain uses TRBV27 with TRBJ1-2, with TRBD1 identical over 10 bases. V was pared by 3 bases and J by 6 bases, with 1 base of the junction left unmatched. Germline CDR1 MNHEY, CDR2 SMNVEV (reference sequence). There are 13 residues in the CDR3. DNA for the CDR3: TGTGCCAGCAGTTTCGGGACAGGGGATGGCTACACCTTC. Protein sequence: CASSFGTGDGYTF.

V is TRBV5-8 and J is TRBJ1-2; 11 bases match TRBD1. Germline CDR1 is SGHTS and CDR2 is YDEGEE. The CDR3 is 15 residues long. J gave up 5 bases and V 0 bases, and 3 bases lay outside the gene matches. The chain's CDR3 is CASSLVGQGAYGYTF. As DNA, the CDR3 is TGTGCCAGCAGCTTGGTTGGACAGGGGGCATATGGCTACACCTTC.

DNA of the CDR3: TGTGCCAGCAGTGAATCAGGAAGGGGCTACGAGCAGTACTTC. As protein: CASSESGRGYEQYF. The chain uses TRBV25-1 and TRBJ2-7, with TRBD1 as a possible D gene (5 bases). With 1 base removed from V and 3 bases from J, the gap between germline ends came to 10 bases. Germline V lookup: CDR1 MGHDK, CDR2 SYGVNS. CDR3 length equals 14 residues.

This clone has just one count. This sequence joins TRBV5-1 and TRBJ1-4; perhaps TRBD1 as D (5 bases). There are 15 residues in the CDR3. V lost 4 bases, J lost 2 bases, and 12 bases lay in between. Germline V gives CDR1 SGHRS, CDR2 YFSETQ. The CDR3 loop reads CASSGQGGTNEKLFF. CDR3 nucleotides: TGCGCCAGCAGCGGCCAGGGAGGGACTAATGAAAAACTGTTTTTT.

The chain has TRBV5-6 and TRBJ2-2; 14 nucleotides line up with TRBD2. The CDR3 is 19 residues long. V was clipped by 1 base and J by 4 bases; unmatched bases: 9. Germline CDR1 SGHDT, CDR2 YYEEEE. In nucleotides, the CDR3 is TGTGCCAGCAGCTTGTTGGGACTAGCGGGGGCCCCCAGCACCGGGGAGCTGTTTTTT. Encoded protein: CASSLLGLAGAPSTGELFF.

The chain carries TRBV11-2 and TRBJ1-2; TRBD1 matches 7 bases. Germline CDR1 is SGHAT and CDR2 is FQNNGV. V gave up 7 bases and J gave up 7 bases; unmatched junction bases: 6. The CDR3 covers 12 residues. The CDR3, as DNA: TGTGCCAGCACCGGGACAGCCGCTGGCTACACCTTC. Translated, it gives CASTGTAAGYTF. The whole variable domain, remainder taken from reference TRBV11-2 and TRBJ1-2, is EAGVAQSPRYKIIEKRQSVAFWCNPISGHATLYWYQQILGQGPKLLIQFQNNGVVDDSQLPKDRFSAERLKGVDSTLKIQPAKLEDSAVYLCASTGTAAGYTFGSGTRLTVV.

The chain joins TRBV6-5 to TRBJ1-3; D is undetermined. Germline loops: CDR1 MNHEY, CDR2 SVGAGI. This CDR3 region has 16 residues. V gave up 0 bases and J gave up 2 bases, with 11 bases separating them. The CDR3 loop reads CASSYSRWSAGNTIYF. CDR3 nucleotide sequence: TGTGCCAGCAGTTACTCGAGGTGGTCTGCTGGAAACACCATATATTTT.

CDR3 bases: TGTGCCAGCAGCTTGGACAAGGACTATGGCTACACCTTC. It specifies CASSLDKDYGYTF. This chain links TRBV7-2 with TRBJ1-2; tentative D call: TRBD1 (5 bases). This CDR3 comprises 13 residues. Trimming took 3 bases from V and 3 from J, leaving 8 bases between them. Germline CDR1 is SGHTA and CDR2 is FQGNSA.

The V and J genes are TRBV11-2 and TRBJ2-7, with D tentatively TRBD1 (6 bases). The CDR3 is 16 residues long. Germline CDR1 and CDR2: SGHAT and FQNNGV. The V and J ends lost 4 bases and 1 base respectively, with 17 bases between them. The chain's CDR3 is CASSSAGDIVSYEQYF. The CDR3 DNA reads TGTGCCAGCAGCTCAGCAGGGGACATCGTATCCTACGAGCAGTACTTC.

The chain is built from TRBV6-5 and TRBJ1-1; 7 bases align to TRBD1. The CDR3 has 15 amino acids. J lost 8 bases, V lost 0 bases, and 9 bases had no gene match. Germline V CDR1 and CDR2: MNHEY, SVGAGI. Here the CDR3 reads CASSYSQGTRLEAFF. CDR3 nucleotide sequence: TGTGCCAGCAGTTACTCACAGGGGACCCGCTTAGAAGCTTTCTTT.

This clone was counted only a few times. The V gene is TRBV19, the J gene TRBJ1-4, with 11 bases that match TRBD1. V shed 5 bases, J shed 8 bases, and the junction held 13 bases outside the gene matches. The CDR3 runs to 17 residues. Per the germline V gene, CDR1 is LNHDA and CDR2 is SQIVND (reference sequence). Written as DNA, the CDR3 is TGTGCCAGTAGTCTCAGGACAGGGGGCGATATTTTGGAAAAACTGTTTTTT. This translates into CASSLRTGGDILEKLFF.

J is TRBJ1-6 and V is TRBV6-2 or TRBV6-3; D uncertain. V lost 5 bases and J 8 bases, leaving 7 bases between the germline ends. There are 12 residues in the CDR3. Germline CDR1 and CDR2: MNHEY and SVGEGT. As DNA, the CDR3 is TGTGCCAGCAGTAATTTCGATTCACCCCTCCACTTT. Protein product: CASSNFDSPLHF.

The chain joins TRBV5-6 to TRBJ1-5, with D perhaps matching TRBD1 (6 bases). The V end lost 2 bases, the J end lost 2 bases, and 14 bases lay between the germline ends. Germline V gene lookup returns CDR1 SGHDT and CDR2 YYEEEE. This CDR3 is 16 amino acids long. DNA of the CDR3: TGTGCCAGCAGCTTTCTTGGGGGCTTTGGCAATCAGCCCCAGCATTTT. This encodes CASSFLGGFGNQPQHF.

The chain links TRBV29-1 to TRBJ2-2; D perhaps matches TRBD2 (5 bases). The CDR3 runs to 14 residues. The germline CDR1 and CDR2 sequences are SQVTM and ANQGSEA. Trimming left V 4 bases short and J 5 bases short, with 14 bases between. The CDR3 spells CSVVVPRVTGELFF. The CDR3 coding sequence is TGCAGCGTTGTTGTTCCGAGGGTAACCGGGGAGCTGTTTTTT.

The chain joins TRBV20-1 to TRBJ1-2; 8 nucleotides line up with TRBD1. The V and J ends lost 6 bases and 9 bases, in that order; junction bases with no gene match: 6. The CDR3 consists of 11 residues. The germline V gene has CDR1 DFQATT and CDR2 SNEGSKA (reference sequence). Here the CDR3 reads CSAMTGDSYTF. The CDR3, as DNA: TGCAGTGCGATGACAGGGGATAGCTACACCTTC.

At least ten counts were recorded for this clone. The V and J genes are TRBV9 and TRBJ2-3; TRBD2 is a possible D gene (5 bases). Per germline, CDR1 SGDLS and CDR2 YYNGEE. V was clipped by 3 bases and J by 1 base, with 9 bases between them. The CDR3 totals 14 residues. CDR3 sequence: CASSAVGGTDTQYF. In nucleotides, the CDR3 is TGTGCCAGCAGCGCCGTCGGGGGCACAGATACGCAGTATTTT. The full variable domain, completed using reference TRBV9 and TRBJ2-3, is DSGVTQTPKHLITATGQRVTLRCSPRSGDLSVYWYQQSLDQGLQFLIQYYNGEERAKGNILERFSAQQFPDLHSELNLSSLELGDSALYFCASSAVGGTDTQYFGPGTRLTVL.

The chain is built from TRBV7-9 and TRBJ1-6; TRBD1 aligns across 10 bases. V shed 3 bases, J shed 7 bases, and the junction held 3 bases outside the gene matches. The CDR3 totals 15 residues. The germline V gene has CDR1 SEHNR and CDR2 FQNEAQ (reference sequence). The CDR3 region is CASSFDRGPNSPLHF. The CDR3 DNA reads as TGTGCCAGCAGCTTCGACAGGGGGCCAAATTCACCCCTCCACTTT.

The chain couples TRBV27 to TRBJ1-5, with D maybe TRBD1 (5 bases). The ends were cut back, 6 bases at V and 7 bases at J, with 16 bases in the middle. This CDR3 contains 14 residues. CDR1 is MNHEY, CDR2 SMNVEV, per germline (reference sequence). In DNA, the CDR3 is TGTGCCAGCAGCCCCGGAGGGGTCAAACAGCCCCAGCATTTT. Its protein product is CASSPGGVKQPQHF.

This rearrangement joins TRBV5-1 to TRBJ1-3; tentative D call: TRBD1 (6 bases). Trimming shortened V by 4 bases and J by 0 bases, and 14 bases separated the two germline ends. Per the germline V gene, CDR1 is SGHRS and CDR2 is YFSETQ. There are 16 residues in the CDR3. The CDR3 sequence is CASSLGQPSSGNTIYF. CDR3 bases: TGCGCCAGCAGCCTGGGACAACCGAGCTCTGGAAACACCATATATTTT.

The rearrangement joins TRBV7-2 to TRBJ1-4, with 7 bases that match TRBD1. J lost 12 bases, V lost 3 bases, and 10 bases had no gene match. CDR1 SGHTA and CDR2 FQGNSA come from the germline V gene. This CDR3 contains 14 residues. The CDR3 sequence is CASSFSGQLRELFF. The CDR3 DNA is TGTGCCAGCAGCTTCTCGGGACAGCTTCGGGAACTGTTTTTT. Full variable domain (remainder filled in from reference TRBV7-2 and TRBJ1-4): GAGVSQSPSNKVTEKGKDVELRCDPISGHTALYWYRQSLGQGLEFLIYFQGNSAPDKSGLPSDRFSAERTGGSVSTLTIQRTQQEDSAVYLCASSFSGQLRELFFGSGTQLSVL.

This clone occurred once. DNA of the CDR3: TGTGCCAGCAGACGGGACAGGGGGTACACAGATACGCAGTATTTT. Its protein product is CASRRDRGYTDTQYF. The V call is TRBV2, the J call TRBJ2-3; 11 nucleotides line up with TRBD1. Germline V gene sequence: CDR1 SNHLY, CDR2 FYNNEI. With V trimmed by 6 bases and J by 2 bases, 4 bases remained unmatched. CDR3 length: 15 residues.